The 12 T cell receptor beta chains in this list originate from one sample, sequenced in a study of cytomegalovirus exposure and HLA in healthy donors. Primers included in the PCR were 60 Vbeta and 13 Jbeta primers. The repertoire was sequenced with immunoSEQ multiplex PCR; TCRdb's copy has only in-frame clones and lacks some. The sample has some 120,000 clones; more than 80% are singletons. Sequencing input: PBMCs. Receptors originate from a man aged 25 to 40 in good health and CMV-seropositive.

V is TRBV18 and J is TRBJ2-5; TRBD2 matches 10 bases. This CDR3 comprises 15 residues. Germline CDR1 reads KGHSH; CDR2 reads LQKENI. The V segment lost 2 bases and the J segment 5 bases; nucleotides outside the gene matches: 5. Here the CDR3 reads CASSPNSGGPETQYF. The DNA of the CDR3 is TGTGCCAGCTCACCAAATAGCGGGGGGCCGGAGACCCAGTACTTC. The whole variable domain, filled in from reference TRBV18 and TRBJ2-5, reads NAGVMQNPRHLVRRRGQEARLRCSPMKGHSHVYWYRQLPEEGLKFMVYLQKENIIDESGMPKERFSAEFPKEGPSILRIQQVVRGDSAAYFCASSPNSGGPETQYFGPGTRLLVL.

This clone occurred once. The junction departs from the called germline gene at one end, perhaps through a read error. The rearrangement joins TRBV7-9 to TRBJ2-5; D possibly uses TRBD1 or TRBD2 (5 bases each). Per the germline V gene, CDR1 is SEHNR and CDR2 is FQNEAQ (reference sequence). CDR3 size: 14 residues. As DNA, the CDR3 is TGTGCCGGCAGCTTAGCGCAGGGTGGGGAGACCCAGTACTTC. Its protein is CAGSLAQGGETQYF.

This chain joins TRBV10-2 and TRBJ2-7; D gene uncertain. Germline CDR1 WSHSY, CDR2 SAAADI. This CDR3 is built from 15 residues. V was clipped by 1 base and J by 3 bases, with 13 bases between them. CDR3: CASSELEQTNYEQYF. CDR3 DNA sequence: TGCGCCAGCAGTGAGTTAGAACAGACCAACTACGAGCAGTACTTC.

On this clone: The junction does not match germline at one end; this may be a read error. The chain has TRBV9 and TRBJ2-4; TRBD2 agrees at 8 bases. The germline V gene encodes CDR1 SGDLS and CDR2 YYNGEE. The CDR3 length is 13 residues. CDR3 protein: CASSPRGGNSQYF. The CDR3 DNA follows: TGTGCCAGCAGCCCCCGCGGGGGGAACAGTCAGTACTTC.

The chain's CDR3 is CASSLGIRQLSYEQYF. The CDR3 bases are TGTGCCAGCAGCCTCGGGATCCGCCAGCTATCCTACGAGCAGTACTTC. The gene calls are TRBV5-4 and TRBJ2-7; tentatively, D is TRBD2 (5 bases). The CDR3 sequence is 16 residues long. V gave up 4 bases and J gave up 1 base, with 18 bases separating them. Germline values: CDR1 SGHNT, CDR2 YYREEE (reference sequence).

The chain employs TRBV7-6 and TRBJ2-2, with 9 nucleotides matching TRBD1. Germline-derived CDR1 and CDR2 are SGHVS and FNYEAQ. The CDR3 sequence is 15 residues long. V lost 5 bases to trimming and J lost 5 bases; unmatched junction nucleotides: 6. The CDR3 bases are TGTGCCAGCAGCCAGGGACAGGGTGGAACCGGGGAGCTGTTTTTT. This gives the protein CASSQGQGGTGELFF.

V gene TRBV11-2 combines with J gene TRBJ2-3; a possible D gene is TRBD2 (6 bases). The CDR3 is 16 amino acids. The germline V gene encodes CDR1 SGHAT and CDR2 FQNNGV. Trimming removed 1 base at V and 5 bases at J, with 16 bases between. CDR3 sequence (DNA): TGTGCCAGCAGCTTAGTCATGGGGGGTTTTGGAGATACGCAGTATTTT. It specifies CASSLVMGGFGDTQYF.

The genes are TRBV27 and TRBJ2-7; 7 positions match TRBD1. The J segment lost 1 base and the V segment lost 0 bases, leaving 9 bases of the junction unmatched. The CDR3 length is 17 residues. Germline CDR1 MNHEY, CDR2 SMNVEV (reference sequence). The CDR3 region has the DNA TGTGCCAGCAGTTTATCAGGGGGCGGAGGTATTTCCTACGAGCAGTACTTC. Encoded protein: CASSLSGGGGISYEQYF.

On this clone: Different DNA sequences within this sample yield the same CDR3. The V and J genes are TRBV13 and TRBJ2-7; D uncertain. Trimming took off 2 bases at V and 2 bases at J, with 10 bases between the two ends. In germline, CDR1 is PRHDT, CDR2 FYEKMQ (reference sequence). This CDR3 spans 14 amino acids. CDR3: CASSLPTEAYEQYF. The CDR3 nucleotides read TGTGCCAGCAGCTTACCAACAGAAGCCTACGAGCAGTACTTC. The full variable domain, with the rest looked up from reference TRBV13 and TRBJ2-7, is AAGVIQSPRHLIKEKRETATLKCYPIPRHDTVYWYQQGPGQDPQFLISFYEKMQSDKGSIPDRFSAQQFSDYHSELNMSSLELGDSALYFCASSLPTEAYEQYFGPGTRLTVT.

The chain recombines TRBV6-6 with TRBJ2-7; 7 bases agree with TRBD1. The germline V gene has CDR1 MNHNY and CDR2 SVGAGI (reference sequence). The CDR3 sequence is 16 residues long. The V gene end was trimmed by 2 bases and the J gene end by 2 bases; junction bases not matched to a gene: 9. The CDR3 loop reads CASSYPGQASTYEQYF. The CDR3, as DNA: TGTGCCAGCAGTTACCCCGGACAGGCCTCCACCTACGAGCAGTACTTC.

This sequence joins TRBV19 and TRBJ2-3; 7 bases match TRBD2. Germline assignment: CDR1 LNHDA and CDR2 SQIVND (reference sequence). After removal of 5 bases from V and 5 bases from J, the junction contained 13 bases not matched to a gene. The CDR3 is 16 amino acids. The CDR3 loop is CASSPGGFRGKDTQYF. CDR3 sequence (DNA): TGTGCCAGTAGTCCGGGGGGATTCCGAGGTAAAGATACGCAGTATTTT.

The J gene is TRBJ1-2, the V gene TRBV5-6; D perhaps matches TRBD1 (6 bases). CDR3 length equals 15 residues. CDR1 and CDR2 from the germline V gene are SGHDT and YYEEEE. V shed 1 base and J shed 3 bases, with 13 bases lying between them. CDR3 bases: TGTGCCAGCAGCTTGCCAAGGGCAGGGGACTATGGCTACACCTTC. Translated: CASSLPRAGDYGYTF.